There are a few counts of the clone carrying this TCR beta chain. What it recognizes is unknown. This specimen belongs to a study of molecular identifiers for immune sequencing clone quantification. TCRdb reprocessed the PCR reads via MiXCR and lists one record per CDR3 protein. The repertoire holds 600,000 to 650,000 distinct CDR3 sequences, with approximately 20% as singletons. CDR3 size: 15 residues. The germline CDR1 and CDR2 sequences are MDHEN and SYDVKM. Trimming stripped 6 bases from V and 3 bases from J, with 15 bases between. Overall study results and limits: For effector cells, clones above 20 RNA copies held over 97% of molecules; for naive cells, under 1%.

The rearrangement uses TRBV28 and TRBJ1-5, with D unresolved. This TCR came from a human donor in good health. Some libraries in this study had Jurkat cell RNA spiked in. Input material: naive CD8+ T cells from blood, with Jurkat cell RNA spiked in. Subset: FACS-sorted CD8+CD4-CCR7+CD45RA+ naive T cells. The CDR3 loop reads CASSATGIFNQPQHF. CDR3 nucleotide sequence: TGTGCCAGCAGCGCAACGGGGATTTTCAATCAGCCCCAGCATTTT.